This TCR beta chain was recorded in a study of blood T cells in healthy people across ages. Points from the study as a whole: Greater diversity and more naive CD4+ cells were seen in long-lived donors than in aged donors. Possibly confounding the expanded clonotype changes was the fact that donor CMV status was unknown.

Combining a sample-barcoded 5' primer with a J-beta primer mix, a second PCR ran for about 6 to 11 cycles. Each cDNA was tagged by a template-switch adaptor containing 12 random nucleotides. TCRdb ran MiXCR on the 5' RACE reads and lists one entry per CDR3 protein. The sample lists about 1.1 million distinct CDR3 sequences, around two fifths occurring once. A note on this clonotype: Antigen: not known.

Trimming shortened V by 5 bases and J by 0 bases, and 11 bases separated the two germline ends. This CDR3 is built from 15 residues. CDR1 and CDR2 (germline): SGHTA, FQGNSA. The sequenced sample was blood. J is TRBJ2-1 and V is TRBV7-2; D gene ambiguous. The receptor was derived from a man younger than 35 in good health. This chain's CDR3 is CASSAGPTSYNEQFF. The CDR3 bases are TGTGCCAGCAGCGCCGGACCGACCTCCTACAATGAGCAGTTCTTC.